This is a list of T cell receptor beta chains from one sample in a study of blood T cell repertoires in COVID-19. Repertoires were generated with immunoSEQ multiplex PCR, while TCRdb's copy carries only in-frame clones and drops some. The sample has about 410,000 clones, about 91% seen once. Input material: peripheral blood. Receptors originate from a woman between 40 and 55 years old with COVID-19, enrolled during active disease. CDR3s include the opening cysteine and the closing phenylalanine or tryptophan. D genes are given only for firm matches. Size is omitted from some rows. Given values are once, few, many or a class for expanded clones.

v_gene	abundance	d_gene	j_gene	CDR3aa	CDR3nt
TRBV27	NA	NA	TRBJ1-5	CASQQGIGNQPQHF	TGTGCCAGCCAACAGGGCATTGGCAATCAGCCCCAGCATTTT
TRBV5-6	NA	TRBD1	TRBJ2-1	CASTGTGSLNEQFF	TGTGCCAGTACGGGGACAGGGAGCCTCAATGAGCAGTTCTTC
TRBV4-3	once	NA	TRBJ1-1	CASSQAWGGGTEAFF	TGCGCCAGCAGCCAAGCGTGGGGAGGAGGCACTGAAGCTTTCTTT
TRBV6-5	NA	TRBD1	TRBJ1-1	CASRRTGAEAFF	TGTGCCAGCAGGCGGACAGGGGCCGAAGCTTTCTTT
TRBV2	NA	NA	TRBJ1-2	CASKEGAGLEGYTF	TGTGCCAGCAAAGAAGGGGCAGGGCTCGAGGGCTACACCTTC
TRBV6-5	NA	TRBD1	TRBJ1-2	CASSLWTGTDGYTF	TGTGCCAGCAGTTTATGGACAGGGACGGATGGCTACACCTTC
TRBV7-3	NA	TRBD1	TRBJ1-1	CASSLRRTGGKTEAFF	TGTGCCAGCAGCTTAAGAAGAACAGGGGGGAAAACTGAAGCTTTCTTT
TRBV15	once	NA	TRBJ1-4	CATGTAGGARDEKLFF	TGTGCCACCGGGACGGCGGGGGGCGCGAGGGATGAAAAACTGTTTTTT
TRBV19	NA	TRBD1	TRBJ1-1	CASSSRGPAFF	TGTGCCAGTAGTTCAAGGGGGCCCGCTTTCTTT
TRBV4-1	NA	TRBD1	TRBJ1-2	CASSSNRGPYGYTF	TGCGCCAGCAGCAGCAACAGGGGGCCCTATGGCTACACCTTC
TRBV7-2	NA	NA	TRBJ1-2	CASSLDRTVNYGYTF	TGTGCCAGCAGCTTAGATCGGACAGTGAACTATGGCTACACCTTC
TRBV28	NA	NA	TRBJ1-1	CASKDIEAFF	TGTGCCAGCAAGGACATTGAAGCTTTCTTT
TRBV5-1	NA	TRBD2	TRBJ2-1	CASSLRAGGYNEQFF	TGCGCCAGCAGCTTGCGGGCGGGGGGGTACAATGAGCAGTTCTTC
TRBV4-1	NA	NA	TRBJ2-1	CASRGGGRGIRNEQFF	TGCGCCAGCAGGGGAGGGGGGCGTGGGATTCGCAATGAGCAGTTCTTC
TRBV19	NA	TRBD1	TRBJ1-1	CASSDREAEAFF	TGTGCCAGTAGTGACAGGGAGGCTGAAGCTTTCTTT
TRBV24-1	NA	TRBD1	TRBJ2-7	CATSDPGQGYEQYF	TGTGCCACCAGTGACCCGGGACAGGGGTACGAGCAGTACTTC
TRBV30	NA	TRBD1	TRBJ1-1	CAWSRQGNTEAFF	TGTGCCTGGAGTCGACAGGGAAACACTGAAGCTTTCTTT